These T cell receptor beta chains were read from a single sample in a study of T cell repertoires in cytomegalovirus infection. TCRdb re-analysed the reads in MiXCR, keeping a single row per CDR3 protein. The table includes about 150,000 distinct CDR3 sequences, around 20% detected once. The source material was PBMCs. These receptors all come from a human donor in good health (CMV status not recorded). Some clones in this sample may be carry-over from other donors' samples. The CDR3 runs from the conserved cysteine through the conserved F or W. Each record gives: J gene, V gene, D gene, clone size, CDR3 DNA, CDR3 protein. The D gene is left open where the match is weak. Part of the rows lack a size; the others show once, few, many or a class for expanded clones.

>TRBJ1-1|TRBV6-2/TRBV6-3|.|.
TGTGCCAGCAGTGCAGGGGCGGCAGCTTTCTTT
CASSAGAAAFF
>TRBJ1-3|TRBV9|.|few
TGTGCCAGCAGCAAACAGGGAGCTGGAAACACCATATATTTT
CASSKQGAGNTIYF
>TRBJ2-1|TRBV6-2/TRBV6-3|TRBD2|medium-sized
TGTGCCAGCAGTCTAGCGGGAGGTTGGAATGAGCAGTTCTTC
CASSLAGGWNEQFF
>TRBJ1-1|TRBV12-3/TRBV12-4|.|many
TGTGCCAGTCGGTTAGGGACTGAAGCTTTCTTT
CASRLGTEAFF
>TRBJ1-5|TRBV19|.|.
TGTGCCAGTAGTGTATCCAGCAATCAGCCCCAGCATTTT
CASSVSSNQPQHF
>TRBJ1-1|TRBV5-6|TRBD1|.
TGTGCCAGCAGGGGGGGGACAGCTTTGAACACTGAAGCTTTCTTT
CASRGGTALNTEAFF
>TRBJ1-1|TRBV7-2|.|many
TGTGCCAGCAGCTTAGCTTACGGATATGAAGCTTTCTTT
CASSLAYGYEAFF
>TRBJ2-6|TRBV6-2/TRBV6-3|TRBD1|many
TGTGCCAGCAGAAACTCAGGGGGCGCCTGGGCCAACGTCCTGACTTTC
CASRNSGGAWANVLTF
>TRBJ2-6|TRBV5-1|.|.
TGCGCCAGCATGCAGGCTTCAACTGGGGCCAACGTCCTGACTTTC
CASMQASTGANVLTF
>TRBJ2-1|TRBV11-3|TRBD2|.
TGTGCCAGCAGCCTAGCGGGGGTGACCTACAATGAGCAGTTCTTC
CASSLAGVTYNEQFF
>TRBJ2-1|TRBV11-2|.|many
TGTGCCAGCAGCCCAAACCCCGGGACACAATACAATGAGCAGTTCTTC
CASSPNPGTQYNEQFF
>TRBJ1-2|TRBV6-1|TRBD1|.
TGTGCCAGCAGTGGACCGGGACAGGGGGCTGGCTACACCTTC
CASSGPGQGAGYTF
>TRBJ1-5|TRBV5-5|.|many
TGTGCCAGCAGCTTGTGGGGGGAAGGCAATCAGCCCCAGCATTTT
CASSLWGEGNQPQHF
>TRBJ2-2|TRBV5-6|.|many
TGTGCCAGCAGCTTGAGACCAAACACCGGGGAGCTGTTTTTT
CASSLRPNTGELFF
>TRBJ1-2|TRBV4-3|.|.
TGCGCCAGCAGCCAAGATCGTACGGGCAGGGGCTCGGGCTACACCTTC
CASSQDRTGRGSGYTF
>TRBJ2-1|TRBV7-8|.|.
TGTGCCAGCAGCTTAGCGCTCACCCTAAGGGAGCAGTTCTTC
CASSLALTLREQFF
>TRBJ2-3|TRBV28|TRBD2|many
TGTGCCAGCAGTTCGTCCGGGACTAGCGGGAAGGAGAGGTATTTT
CASSSSGTSGKERYF
>TRBJ2-5|TRBV7-2|.|many
TGTGCCAGCGCGTCTTACCCTGCAGGGATGACGGAGACCCAGTACTTC
CASASYPAGMTETQYF
>TRBJ2-1|TRBV15|TRBD2|.
TGTGCCACCAGCACTGATCGGGAGGCCTATACCTACAATGAGCAGTTCTTC
CATSTDREAYTYNEQFF
>TRBJ2-7|TRBV2|.|.
TGTGCCACCGGAGGCCCCGGCTACGAGCAGTACTTC
CATGGPGYEQYF
>TRBJ2-3|TRBV7-9|.|many
TGTGCCAGCAGCTTAGCTCCAGGGCTAAGCACAGATACGCAGTATTTT
CASSLAPGLSTDTQYF
>TRBJ2-3|TRBV12-3/TRBV12-4|.|few
TGTGCCAGCACCAGGGATACGCAGTATTTT
CASTRDTQYF
>TRBJ2-1|TRBV2|.|.
TGTGCCAGCAGTGAAGCACCGGCGTCCTTCTCCTACAATGAGCAGTTCTTC
CASSEAPASFSYNEQFF
>TRBJ1-1|TRBV20-1|.|.
TGCAGTGCTAGAGAAGGGTCCGGGCTGAACACTGAAGCTTTCTTT
CSAREGSGLNTEAFF
>TRBJ2-1|TRBV7-9|TRBD2|.
TGTGCCAGCAGCTTTCCAGCTAGCGGGGGCGATGAGCAGTCCTTC
CASSFPASGGDEQSF
>TRBJ1-1|TRBV7-9|.|few
TGTGCCAGCAGCTTACCCGGGACCTTTGAAGCTTTCTTT
CASSLPGTFEAFF
>TRBJ2-7|TRBV7-2|TRBD2|many
TGTGCCAGCAGCTCACCTGGACTAGCGGGTATGGAGCAGTACTTC
CASSSPGLAGMEQYF
>TRBJ1-1|TRBV7-3|.|.
TGTGCCAGCAGCTTAGAGGAGAAAGGGAACACTGAAGCTTTCTTT
CASSLEEKGNTEAFF
>TRBJ1-1|TRBV28|.|many
TGTGCCAGCAGTTTCGTAGTGAACACTGAAGCTTTCTTT
CASSFVVNTEAFF
>TRBJ2-7|TRBV9|.|.
TGTGCCAGCAGCGTAGGGGGGCGCGGAATAAGGAGCGAGCAGTACTTC
CASSVGGRGIRSEQYF
>TRBJ1-1|TRBV11-3|.|.
TGTGCCAGCAGCGCGACGGGGCACACTGAAGCTTTCTTT
CASSATGHTEAFF
>TRBJ1-1|TRBV7-9|TRBD1|.
TGTGCCAGCAGCTTAGCCAGGGGGCTCGGTAAGTCGAACACTGAAGCTTTCTTT
CASSLARGLGKSNTEAFF
>TRBJ2-2|TRBV29-1|.|.
TGCAGCGTTGATGCGGGGAACACCGGGGAGCTGTTTTTT
CSVDAGNTGELFF
>TRBJ2-2|TRBV28|.|few
TGTGCCAGCAGGCGAACGGAAAACAGGGTCACCGGGGAGCTGTTTTTT
CASRRTENRVTGELFF
>TRBJ1-1|TRBV10-3|.|.
TGTGCCATCAGTTCGACGGGGGACACTGAAGCTTTCTTT
CAISSTGDTEAFF
>TRBJ2-1|TRBV12-3/TRBV12-4|TRBD2|few
TGTGCCAGCAGCCCGAGGACCGGGGGGGCCGGTTTCAATGAGCAGTTCTTC
CASSPRTGGAGFNEQFF
>TRBJ2-3|TRBV7-6|TRBD2|many
TGTGCCAGCAGCTTAGGGAGCGGGAGTCGAGCAGATACGCAGTATTTT
CASSLGSGSRADTQYF